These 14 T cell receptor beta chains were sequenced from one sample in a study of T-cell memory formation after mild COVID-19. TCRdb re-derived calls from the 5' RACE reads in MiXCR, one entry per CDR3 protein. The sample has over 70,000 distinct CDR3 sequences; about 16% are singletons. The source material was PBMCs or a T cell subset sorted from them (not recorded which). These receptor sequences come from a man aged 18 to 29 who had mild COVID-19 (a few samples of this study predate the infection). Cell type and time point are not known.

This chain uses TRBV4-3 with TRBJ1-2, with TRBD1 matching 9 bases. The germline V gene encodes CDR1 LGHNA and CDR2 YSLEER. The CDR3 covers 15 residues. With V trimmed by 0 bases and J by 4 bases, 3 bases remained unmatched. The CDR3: CASSQEGQGSYGYTF. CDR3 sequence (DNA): TGCGCCAGCAGCCAAGAGGGACAGGGCAGCTATGGCTACACCTTC.

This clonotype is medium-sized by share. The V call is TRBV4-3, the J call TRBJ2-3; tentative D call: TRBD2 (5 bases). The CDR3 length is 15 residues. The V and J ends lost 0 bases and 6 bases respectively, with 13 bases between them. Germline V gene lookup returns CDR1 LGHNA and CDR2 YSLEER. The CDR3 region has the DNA TGCGCCAGCAGCCAAGATAACTCGCCGGGGGATACGCAGTATTTT. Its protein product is CASSQDNSPGDTQYF.

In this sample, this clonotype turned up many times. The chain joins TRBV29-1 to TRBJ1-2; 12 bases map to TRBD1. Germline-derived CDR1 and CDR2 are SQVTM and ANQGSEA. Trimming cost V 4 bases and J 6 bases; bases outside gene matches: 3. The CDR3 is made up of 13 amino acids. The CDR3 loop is CSVAGQGADGYTF. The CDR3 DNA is TGCAGCGTTGCGGGACAGGGGGCTGATGGCTACACCTTC.

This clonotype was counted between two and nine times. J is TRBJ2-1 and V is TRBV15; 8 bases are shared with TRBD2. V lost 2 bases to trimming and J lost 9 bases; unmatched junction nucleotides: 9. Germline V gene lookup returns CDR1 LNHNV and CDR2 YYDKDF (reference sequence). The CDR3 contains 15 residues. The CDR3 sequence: CATSRPGLGFSEQFF. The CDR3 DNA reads TGTGCCACCAGCAGACCGGGACTAGGGTTCAGTGAGCAGTTCTTC.

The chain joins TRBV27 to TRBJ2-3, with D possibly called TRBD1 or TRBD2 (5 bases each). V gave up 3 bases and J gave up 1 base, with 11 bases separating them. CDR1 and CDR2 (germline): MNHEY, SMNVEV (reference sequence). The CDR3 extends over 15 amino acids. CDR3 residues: CASSFGDVGTDTQYF. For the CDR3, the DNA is TGTGCCAGCAGTTTTGGGGACGTCGGCACAGATACGCAGTATTTT.

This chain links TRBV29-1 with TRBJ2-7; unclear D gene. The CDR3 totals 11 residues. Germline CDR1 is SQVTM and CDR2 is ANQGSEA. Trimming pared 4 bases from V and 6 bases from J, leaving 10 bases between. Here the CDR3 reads CSVVDLSEQYF. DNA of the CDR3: TGCAGCGTTGTGGACCTTTCCGAGCAGTACTTC.

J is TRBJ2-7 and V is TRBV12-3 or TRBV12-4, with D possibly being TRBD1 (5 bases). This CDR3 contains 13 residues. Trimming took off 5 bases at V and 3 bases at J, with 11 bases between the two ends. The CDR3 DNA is TGTGCCAGCAGTCTAACAGGCGTCTACGAGCAGTACTTC. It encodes CASSLTGVYEQYF.

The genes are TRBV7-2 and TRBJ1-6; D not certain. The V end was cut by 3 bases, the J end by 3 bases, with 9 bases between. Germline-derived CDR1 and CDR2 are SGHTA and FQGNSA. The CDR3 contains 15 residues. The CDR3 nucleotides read TGTGCCAGCAGCTTCCAGGAAGACTATAATTCACCCCTCCACTTT. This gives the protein CASSFQEDYNSPLHF. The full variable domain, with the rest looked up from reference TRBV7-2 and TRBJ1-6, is GAGVSQSPSNKVTEKGKDVELRCDPISGHTALYWYRQSLGQGLEFLIYFQGNSAPDKSGLPSDRFSAERTGGSVSTLTIQRTQQEDSAVYLCASSFQEDYNSPLHFGNGTRLTVT.

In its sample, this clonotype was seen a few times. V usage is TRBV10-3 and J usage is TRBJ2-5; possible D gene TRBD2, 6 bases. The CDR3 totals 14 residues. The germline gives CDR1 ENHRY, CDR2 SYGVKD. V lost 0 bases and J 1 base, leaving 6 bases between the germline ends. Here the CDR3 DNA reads TGTGCCATCAGTGAGTCGACTAGCCAAGAGACCCAGTACTTC. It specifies CAISESTSQETQYF.

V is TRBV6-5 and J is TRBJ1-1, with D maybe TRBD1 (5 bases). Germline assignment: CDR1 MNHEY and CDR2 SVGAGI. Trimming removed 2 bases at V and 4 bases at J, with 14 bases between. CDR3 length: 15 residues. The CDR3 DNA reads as TGTGCCAGCAGTTACAGTTCGGGGCCCCGCACTGAAGCTTTCTTT. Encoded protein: CASSYSSGPRTEAFF.

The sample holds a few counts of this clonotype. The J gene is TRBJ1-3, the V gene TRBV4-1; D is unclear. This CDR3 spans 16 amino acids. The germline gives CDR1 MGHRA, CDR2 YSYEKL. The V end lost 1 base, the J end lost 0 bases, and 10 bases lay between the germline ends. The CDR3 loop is CASSQVPGSSGNTIYF. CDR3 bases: TGCGCCAGCAGCCAAGTGCCCGGTAGCTCTGGAAACACCATATATTTT.

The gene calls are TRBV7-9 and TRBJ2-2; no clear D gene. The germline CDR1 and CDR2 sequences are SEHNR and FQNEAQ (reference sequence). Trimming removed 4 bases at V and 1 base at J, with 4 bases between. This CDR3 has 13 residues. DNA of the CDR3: TGTGCCAGCAGCTGGGAGAACACCGGGGAGCTGTTTTTT. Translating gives CASSWENTGELFF.

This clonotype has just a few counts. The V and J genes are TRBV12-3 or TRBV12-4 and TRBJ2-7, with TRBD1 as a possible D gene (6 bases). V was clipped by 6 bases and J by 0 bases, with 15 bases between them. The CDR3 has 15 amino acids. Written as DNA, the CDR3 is TGTGCCAGCAGCCCGCCCGGACAGAGCTCCTACGAGCAGTACTTC. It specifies CASSPPGQSSYEQYF.

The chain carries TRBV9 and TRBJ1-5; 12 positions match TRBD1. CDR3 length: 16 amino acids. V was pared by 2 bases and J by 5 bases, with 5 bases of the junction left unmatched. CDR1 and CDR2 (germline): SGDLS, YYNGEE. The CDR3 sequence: CASSVWDRGRDQPQHF. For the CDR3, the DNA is TGTGCCAGCAGCGTCTGGGACAGGGGGCGAGATCAGCCCCAGCATTTT.